This T cell receptor beta chain derives from a study of T cells in Graves' hyperthyroidism and ophthalmopathy. Overall study: Once the initial diagnosis was made, peripheral blood was obtained before any treatment.

V lost 0 bases, J lost 4 bases, and 12 bases lay in between. CDR1 SGHAT and CDR2 FQDESV come from the germline V gene (reference sequence). CDR3 length: 16 residues. General study points: Most clonotypes that expanded in the thyroid above 0.001 also showed up in blood.

Used for diagnoses were clinical symptoms, serum thyroxine and TRAb, thyroid ultrasound and orbital computed tomography. This clonotype was counted ten times or more. Its specificity is not known. Amplification of TCR beta CDR3 regions used RNA as the template. The HTBI primer set served for first-round RT-PCR of the TCR CDR3. MiXCR, applied by TCRdb to the multiplex PCR reads, yields one record per CDR3 protein. The table includes about half a million distinct CDR3 sequences, less than 25% detected once. This TCR was recovered from a woman aged 25 to 39 with Graves' ophthalmopathy. The chain carries TRBV11-1 and TRBJ2-2; weak D call: TRBD1 (6 bases). The sample was blood. In DNA, the CDR3 is TGTGCCAGCAGCTTAGCGCATGGGGGCCTCACCGGGGAGCTGTTTTTT. Amino acid sequence: CASSLAHGGLTGELFF.